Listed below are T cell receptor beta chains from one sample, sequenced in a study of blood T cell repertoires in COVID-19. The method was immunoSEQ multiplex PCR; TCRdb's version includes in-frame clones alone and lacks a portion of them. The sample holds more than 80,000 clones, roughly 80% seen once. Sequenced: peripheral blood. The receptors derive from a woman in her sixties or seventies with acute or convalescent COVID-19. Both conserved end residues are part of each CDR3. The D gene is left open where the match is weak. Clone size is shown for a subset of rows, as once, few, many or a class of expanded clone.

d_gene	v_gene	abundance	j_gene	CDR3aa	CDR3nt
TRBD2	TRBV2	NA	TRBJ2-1	CASSDGTSGNNEQFF	TGTGCCAGCAGTGACGGGACTAGCGGGAACAATGAGCAGTTCTTC
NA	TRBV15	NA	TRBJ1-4	CATSREGGAEKLFF	TGTGCCACCAGCAGAGAAGGAGGGGCAGAAAAACTGTTTTTT
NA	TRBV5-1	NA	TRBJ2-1	CASSLSDTTVDEQFF	TGCGCCAGCAGCCTATCGGACACGACGGTGGATGAGCAGTTCTTC
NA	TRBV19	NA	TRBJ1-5	CASSLVAGSNQPQHF	TGTGCCAGTAGTTTGGTGGCTGGCAGCAATCAGCCCCAGCATTTT
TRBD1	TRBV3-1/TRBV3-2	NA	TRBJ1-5	CASSQELGQSLPQHF	TGTGCCAGCAGCCAAGAATTGGGACAGAGCCTGCCCCAGCATTTT
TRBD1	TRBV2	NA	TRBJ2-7	CASSGTGTGAYEQYF	TGTGCCAGCAGTGGAACCGGGACAGGAGCTTACGAGCAGTACTTC
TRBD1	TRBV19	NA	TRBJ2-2	CASTQGDYRGWAGELFF	TGTGCCAGTACCCAGGGGGATTACCGGGGCTGGGCCGGGGAGCTGTTTTTT
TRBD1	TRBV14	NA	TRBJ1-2	CASSQPAGGYGYTF	TGTGCCAGCAGCCAACCAGCAGGGGGCTATGGCTACACCTTC
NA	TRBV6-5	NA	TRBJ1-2	CASSSPAGAGGYTF	TGTGCCAGCAGTTCTCCCGCAGGGGCGGGTGGCTACACCTTC
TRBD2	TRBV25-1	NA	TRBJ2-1	CASSPGLDLNEQFF	TGTGCCAGCAGTCCGGGACTAGATCTCAATGAGCAGTTCTTC
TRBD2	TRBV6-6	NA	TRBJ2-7	CASSFRLAGDPEQYF	TGTGCCAGCAGTTTCCGACTGGCGGGAGATCCCGAGCAGTACTTC
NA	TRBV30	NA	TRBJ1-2	CAWSNTDSDYGYTF	TGTGCCTGGAGTAATACGGACAGCGACTATGGCTACACCTTC
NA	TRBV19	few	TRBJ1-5	CASSITGQRQPQHF	TGTGCCAGTAGTATAACGGGACAAAGGCAGCCCCAGCATTTT
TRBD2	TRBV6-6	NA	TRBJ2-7	CANRASGSYEQYF	TGTGCCAATCGAGCTAGCGGTTCCTACGAGCAGTACTTC
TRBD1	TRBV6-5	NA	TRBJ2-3	CASRLWTGGTDTQYF	TGTGCCAGCAGATTATGGACAGGCGGGACAGATACGCAGTATTTT
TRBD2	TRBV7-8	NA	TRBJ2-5	CASSRGLARETQYF	TGTGCCAGCAGCCGAGGACTAGCAAGGGAGACCCAGTACTTC
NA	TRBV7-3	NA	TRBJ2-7	CASSLSPSDEQYF	TGTGCCAGCAGCTTATCTCCCAGCGACGAGCAGTACTTC
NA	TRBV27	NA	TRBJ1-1	CASSLLFSTEMNTEAFF	TGTGCCAGCAGTCTACTCTTCTCGACTGAAATGAACACTGAAGCTTTCTTT
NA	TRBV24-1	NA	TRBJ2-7	CATSDFQGLKGEQYF	TGTGCCACCAGTGATTTCCAGGGGTTAAAGGGCGAGCAGTACTTC
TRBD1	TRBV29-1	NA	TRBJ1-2	CSVDPGTGTNYGYTF	TGCAGCGTTGACCCTGGGACAGGGACTAACTATGGCTACACCTTC
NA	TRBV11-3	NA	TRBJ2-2	CASSPRPETNTGELFF	TGTGCCAGCAGCCCCCGCCCAGAAACGAACACCGGGGAGCTGTTTTTT
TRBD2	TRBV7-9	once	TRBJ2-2	CASSFLGRGNTGELFF	TGTGCCAGCAGCTTCCTCGGGAGGGGCAACACCGGGGAGCTGTTTTTT
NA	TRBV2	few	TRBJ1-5	CASRAWANQPQHF	TGTGCCAGCAGGGCCTGGGCCAATCAGCCCCAGCATTTT
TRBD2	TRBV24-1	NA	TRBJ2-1	CATSEGLAGINEQFF	TGTGCCACCAGTGAAGGACTAGCGGGAATCAATGAGCAGTTCTTC
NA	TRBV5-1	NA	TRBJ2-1	CASSLAPTGSYNEQFF	TGCGCCAGCAGCTTGGCCCCTACCGGCTCCTACAATGAGCAGTTCTTC
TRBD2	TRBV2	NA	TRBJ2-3	CASIPPNGRGGTDTQYF	TGTGCCAGCATCCCCCCTAATGGGCGGGGGGGCACGGATACGCAGTATTTT
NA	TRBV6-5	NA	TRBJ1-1	CASSYSGLKNTEAFF	TGTGCCAGCAGTTACTCTGGACTCAAGAACACTGAAGCTTTCTTT
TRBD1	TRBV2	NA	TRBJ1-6	CASSLQGAANSPLHF	TGTGCCAGCAGTCTACAGGGGGCTGCCAATTCACCCCTCCACTTT
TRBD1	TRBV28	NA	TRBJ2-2	CASSPGDRGSHTGELFF	TGTGCCAGCAGTCCTGGGGACAGGGGGAGTCACACCGGGGAGCTGTTTTTT
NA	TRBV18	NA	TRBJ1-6	CASSPRGLVTYNSPLHF	TGTGCCAGCTCACCGCGGGGGTTGGTCACCTATAATTCACCCCTCCACTTT
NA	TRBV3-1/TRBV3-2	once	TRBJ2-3	CASSQDALGTTQYF	TGTGCCAGCAGCCAAGATGCGCTAGGAACGACGCAGTATTTT
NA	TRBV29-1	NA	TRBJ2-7	CSVVWLVEQYF	TGCAGCGTTGTTTGGCTAGTTGAGCAGTACTTC
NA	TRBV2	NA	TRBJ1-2	CASSPGGGGYTF	TGTGCCAGCAGTCCGGGGGGTGGCGGCTACACCTTC
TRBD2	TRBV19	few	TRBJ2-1	CASSRAGGFEQFF	TGTGCCAGTAGTAGAGCGGGAGGCTTTGAGCAGTTCTTC
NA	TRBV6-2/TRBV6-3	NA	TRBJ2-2	CASRLPLATGELFF	TGTGCCAGCCGCCTCCCCCTAGCGACCGGGGAGCTGTTTTTT
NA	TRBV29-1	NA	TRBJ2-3	CSVEARGTDTQYF	TGCAGCGTTGAGGCCAGGGGCACAGATACGCAGTATTTT
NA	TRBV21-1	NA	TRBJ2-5	CASNHNRGGLETQYF	TGTGCCAGCAACCACAACAGGGGAGGATTGGAGACCCAGTACTTC
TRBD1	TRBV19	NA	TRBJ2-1	CASSIGTGVNEQFF	TGTGCCAGTAGTATTGGGACAGGGGTCAATGAGCAGTTCTTC
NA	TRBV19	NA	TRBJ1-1	CASSMSSGVMNTEAFF	TGTGCCAGTAGTATGAGCAGCGGGGTCATGAACACTGAAGCTTTCTTT
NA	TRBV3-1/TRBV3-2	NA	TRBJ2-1	CASSYTNNEQFF	TGTGCCAGCAGTTACACTAACAATGAGCAGTTCTTC
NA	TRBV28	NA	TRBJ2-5	CASTPQGYQETQYF	TGTGCCAGCACCCCGCAGGGGTACCAAGAGACCCAGTACTTC
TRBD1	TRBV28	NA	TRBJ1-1	CASILYRGMNTEAFF	TGTGCCAGCATCCTTTACAGGGGGATGAACACTGAAGCTTTCTTT
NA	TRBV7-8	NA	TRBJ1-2	CASSSRGSRDYGYTF	TGTGCCAGCAGCTCTAGGGGGAGCCGTGACTATGGCTACACCTTC
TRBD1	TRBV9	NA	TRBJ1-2	CASSISQGADHGYTF	TGTGCCAGCAGCATAAGCCAGGGGGCGGATCATGGCTACACCTTC
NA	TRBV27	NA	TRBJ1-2	CASSPRQGHYGYTF	TGTGCCAGCAGCCCACGTCAGGGGCACTATGGCTACACCTTC
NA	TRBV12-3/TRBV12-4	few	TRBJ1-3	CASSAGAGNTIYF	TGTGCCAGCAGCGCAGGGGCTGGAAACACCATATATTTT